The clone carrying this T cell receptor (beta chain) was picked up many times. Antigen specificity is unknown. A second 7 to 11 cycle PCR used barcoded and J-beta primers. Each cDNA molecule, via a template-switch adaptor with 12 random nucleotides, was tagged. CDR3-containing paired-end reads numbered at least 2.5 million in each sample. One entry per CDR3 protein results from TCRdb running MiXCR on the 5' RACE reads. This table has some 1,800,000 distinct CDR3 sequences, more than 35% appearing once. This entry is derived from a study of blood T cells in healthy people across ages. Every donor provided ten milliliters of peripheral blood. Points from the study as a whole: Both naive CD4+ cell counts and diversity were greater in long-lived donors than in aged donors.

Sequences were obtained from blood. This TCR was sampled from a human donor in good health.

CDR3 region: CATSSLDLGGNEQFF. The CDR3 DNA follows: TGTGCCACCAGCAGTTTGGATCTAGGGGGCAATGAGCAGTTCTTC. The V gene is TRBV15, the J gene TRBJ2-1, with TRBD1 as a possible D gene (6 bases). Germline CDR1 is LNHNV and CDR2 is YYDKDF (reference sequence). This CDR3 has 15 amino acids. The V end lost 3 bases, the J end lost 6 bases, and 15 bases lay between the germline ends. Full variable domain (remainder filled in from reference TRBV15 and TRBJ2-1): DAMVIQNPRYQVTQFGKPVTLSCSQTLNHNVMYWYQQKSSQAPKLLFHYYDKDFNNEADTPDNFQSRRPNTSFCFLDIRSPGLGDTAMYLCATSSLDLGGNEQFFGPGTRLTVL.